Following are 3 T cell receptor beta chains from one sample sequenced in a study of blood T cells in healthy people across ages. Primers used in a second PCR of roughly 6 to 11 cycles were a sample-barcoded 5' primer and a J-beta primer mix. MiXCR, run by TCRdb on the 5' RACE reads, gives a single entry per CDR3 protein. The profile shows some 1,500,000 distinct CDR3 sequences, roughly 43% of them singletons. The sequenced sample consisted of blood. The source of these receptors is a woman aged 18-35 years in good health.

This clonotype was recorded a few times. J is TRBJ1-1 and V is TRBV15; 7 bases map to TRBD1. This CDR3 is built from 15 residues. The trim removed 0 bases at V and 5 bases at J, leaving 6 bases unmatched. The V gene's germline CDR1 is LNHNV and CDR2 YYDKDF (reference sequence). This chain's CDR3 is CATSRDPGGGTEAFF. As DNA, the CDR3 is TGTGCCACCAGCAGAGATCCAGGGGGAGGAACTGAAGCTTTCTTT.

The rearrangement uses TRBV10-3 and TRBJ1-4; TRBD1 matches 9 bases. The CDR3 is made up of 13 amino acids. With 4 bases clipped from V and 8 bases from J, the junction kept 2 bases outside the gene matches. In germline, CDR1 is ENHRY, CDR2 SYGVKD. Written as DNA, the CDR3 is TGTGCCATCAGTGGGGGGACAGGGGAAAAACTGTTTTTT. Translating it yields CAISGGTGEKLFF.

Here the CDR3 reads CSVGIAGGKNTEAFF. The CDR3, as DNA: TGCAGCGTTGGAATCGCGGGGGGAAAGAACACTGAAGCTTTCTTT. J is TRBJ1-1 and V is TRBV29-1, with D perhaps TRBD1 (5 bases). The CDR3 is made up of 15 amino acids. Between the trimmed V and J ends, which lost 4 bases and 1 base, there was a span of 16 bases. From germline, CDR1 is SQVTM and CDR2 ANQGSEA.